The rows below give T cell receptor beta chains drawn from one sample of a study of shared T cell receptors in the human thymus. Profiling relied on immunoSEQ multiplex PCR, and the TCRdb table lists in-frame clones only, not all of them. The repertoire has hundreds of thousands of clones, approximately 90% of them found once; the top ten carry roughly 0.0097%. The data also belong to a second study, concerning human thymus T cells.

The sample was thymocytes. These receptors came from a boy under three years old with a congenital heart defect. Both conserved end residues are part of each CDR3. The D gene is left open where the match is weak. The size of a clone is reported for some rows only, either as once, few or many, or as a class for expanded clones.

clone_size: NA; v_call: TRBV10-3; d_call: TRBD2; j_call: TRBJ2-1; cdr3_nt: TGTGCCATCAGTGAGAGGACTAGCGGGAACTACAATGAGCAGTTCTTC; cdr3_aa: CAISERTSGNYNEQFF
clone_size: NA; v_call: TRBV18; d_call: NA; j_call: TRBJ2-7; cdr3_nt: TGTGCCAGCTCACCACCGGGAGATCCCTACGAGCAGTACTTC; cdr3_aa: CASSPPGDPYEQYF
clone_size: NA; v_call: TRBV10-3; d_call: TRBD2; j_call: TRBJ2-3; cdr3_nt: TGTGCCATCAGTGAGTCCCTAGCGGGCACAGATACGCAGTATTTT; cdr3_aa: CAISESLAGTDTQYF
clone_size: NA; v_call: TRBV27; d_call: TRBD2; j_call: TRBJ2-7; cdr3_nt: TGTGCCAGCAGTTTAACTAGCGCCTCCTACGAGCAGTACTTC; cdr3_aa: CASSLTSASYEQYF
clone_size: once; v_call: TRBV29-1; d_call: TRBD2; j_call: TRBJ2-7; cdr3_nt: TGCAGCGTTGTCCGGACTAGCGAGCAGTACTTC; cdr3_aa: CSVVRTSEQYF
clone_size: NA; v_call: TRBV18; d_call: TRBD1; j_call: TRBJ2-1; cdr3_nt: TGTGCCAGCTCACGCTCAGGACAGGGGAGCGTCAGACGCCATGAGCAGTTCTTC; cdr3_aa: CASSRSGQGSVRRHEQFF
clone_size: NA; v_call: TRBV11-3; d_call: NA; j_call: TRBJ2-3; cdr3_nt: TGTGCCAGCAGCCCGGGTCGCACAGATACGCAGTATTTT; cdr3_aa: CASSPGRTDTQYF
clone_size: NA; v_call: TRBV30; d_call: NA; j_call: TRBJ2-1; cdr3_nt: TGTGCCTCACTACTAAGCCGGCCTGTCCCCTACAATGAGCAGTTCTTC; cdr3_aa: CASLLSRPVPYNEQFF
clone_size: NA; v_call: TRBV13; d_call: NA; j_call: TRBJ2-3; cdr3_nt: TGTGCCAGCAGAGCAGGTCGAATAGTGGATACGCAGTATTTT; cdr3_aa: CASRAGRIVDTQYF
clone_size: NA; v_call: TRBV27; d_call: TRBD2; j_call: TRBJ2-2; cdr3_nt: TGTGCCAGCAGTTTAGAACTAGCGGGGGACACCGGGGAGCTGTTTTTT; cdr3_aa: CASSLELAGDTGELFF
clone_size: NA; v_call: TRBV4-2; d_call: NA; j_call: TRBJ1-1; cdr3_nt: TGTGCCAGCAGCCAAGATGGACAGCATCGGGAAGCTTTCTTT; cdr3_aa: CASSQDGQHREAFF
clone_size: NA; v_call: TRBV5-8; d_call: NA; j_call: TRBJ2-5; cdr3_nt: TGTGCCAGCAGCATCAGGAACCTCCGGGAGACCCAGTACTTC; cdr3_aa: CASSIRNLRETQYF
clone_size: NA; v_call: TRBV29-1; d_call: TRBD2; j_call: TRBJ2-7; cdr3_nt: TGCAGCGGCCGGGGGGGTAGCTCCTACGAGCAGTACTTC; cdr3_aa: CSGRGGSSYEQYF
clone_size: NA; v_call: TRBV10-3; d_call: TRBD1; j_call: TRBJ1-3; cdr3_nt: TGTGCCATCAGCGGGACAGAGAACACCATATATTTT; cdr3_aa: CAISGTENTIYF
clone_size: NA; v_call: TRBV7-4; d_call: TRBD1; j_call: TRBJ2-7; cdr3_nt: TGTGCCAGCAGGTTACCGGGACAGGGCTCCTACGAGCAGTACTTC; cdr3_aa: CASRLPGQGSYEQYF
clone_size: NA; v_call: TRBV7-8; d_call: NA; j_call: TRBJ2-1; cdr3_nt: TGTGCCAGCAGCTTAGATTTCGAGGCTAGCCGGCATGAGCAGTTCTTC; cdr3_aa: CASSLDFEASRHEQFF
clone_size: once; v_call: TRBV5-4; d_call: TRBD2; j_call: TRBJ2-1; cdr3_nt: TGTGCCAGCAGCCGGGGACTAGCGGGCCTCAATGAGCAGTTCTTC; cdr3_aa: CASSRGLAGLNEQFF